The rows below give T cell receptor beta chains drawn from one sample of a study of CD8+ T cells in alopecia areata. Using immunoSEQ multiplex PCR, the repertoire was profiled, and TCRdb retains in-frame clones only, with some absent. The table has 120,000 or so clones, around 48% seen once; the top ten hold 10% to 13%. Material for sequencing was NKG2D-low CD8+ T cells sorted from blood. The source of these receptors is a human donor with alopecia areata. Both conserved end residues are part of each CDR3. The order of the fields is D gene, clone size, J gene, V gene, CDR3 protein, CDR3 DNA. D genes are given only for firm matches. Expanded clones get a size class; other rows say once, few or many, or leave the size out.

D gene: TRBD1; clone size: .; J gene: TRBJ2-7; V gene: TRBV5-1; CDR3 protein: CASSYRTGLEQYF; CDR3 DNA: TGCGCCAGCAGCTACCGGACAGGACTCGAGCAGTACTTC
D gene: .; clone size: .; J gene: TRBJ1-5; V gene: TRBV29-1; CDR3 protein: CSVEDGNQPQHF; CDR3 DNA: TGCAGCGTTGAAGACGGGAACCAGCCCCAGCATTTT
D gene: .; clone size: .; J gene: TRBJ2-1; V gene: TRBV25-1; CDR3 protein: CASSAGVEQFF; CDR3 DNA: TGTGCCAGCAGTGCGGGGGTTGAGCAGTTCTTC
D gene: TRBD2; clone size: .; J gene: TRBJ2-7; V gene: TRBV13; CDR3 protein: CASSPGTSGYEQYF; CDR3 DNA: TGTGCCAGCAGCCCGGGGACTAGCGGGTACGAGCAGTACTTC
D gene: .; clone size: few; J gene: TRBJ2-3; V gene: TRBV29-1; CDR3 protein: CSVPTPGSDTQYF; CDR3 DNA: TGCAGCGTTCCTACACCTGGGTCCGATACGCAGTATTTT
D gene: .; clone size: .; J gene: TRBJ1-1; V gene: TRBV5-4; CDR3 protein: CASSPGGTEAFF; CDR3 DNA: TGTGCCAGCAGCCCGGGGGGCACTGAAGCTTTCTTT
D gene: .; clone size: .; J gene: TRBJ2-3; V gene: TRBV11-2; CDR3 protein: CASSTQGSLTDTQYF; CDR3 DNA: TGTGCCAGCAGCACTCAGGGATCTCTGACAGATACGCAGTATTTT
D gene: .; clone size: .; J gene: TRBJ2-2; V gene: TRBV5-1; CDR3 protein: CASSLFGELFF; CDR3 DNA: TGCGCCAGCAGCTTGTTCGGGGAGCTGTTTTTT
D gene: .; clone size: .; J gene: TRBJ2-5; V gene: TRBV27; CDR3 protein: CASSLFRQETQYF; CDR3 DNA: TGTGCCAGCAGTTTATTCAGACAAGAGACCCAGTACTTC
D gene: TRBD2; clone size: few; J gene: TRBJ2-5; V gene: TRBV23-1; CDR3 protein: CASSQSPSGRAGETQYF; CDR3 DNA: TGCGCCAGCAGTCAATCACCTAGCGGGAGGGCCGGTGAGACCCAGTACTTC
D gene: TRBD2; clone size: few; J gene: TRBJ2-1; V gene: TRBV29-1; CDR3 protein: CSVEDRETSTDEQFF; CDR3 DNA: TGCAGCGTTGAAGATCGGGAGACTAGCACCGATGAGCAGTTCTTC
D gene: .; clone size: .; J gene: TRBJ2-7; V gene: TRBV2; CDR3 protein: CASRDSYEQYF; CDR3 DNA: TGTGCCAGCAGGGATTCCTACGAGCAGTACTTC
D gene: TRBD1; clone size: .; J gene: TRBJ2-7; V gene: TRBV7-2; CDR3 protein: CASSPQGWYEQYF; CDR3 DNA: TGTGCCAGCAGCCCACAGGGGTGGTACGAGCAGTACTTC
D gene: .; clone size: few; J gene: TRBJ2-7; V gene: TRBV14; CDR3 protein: CASSQDAPYEQYF; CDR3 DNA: TGTGCCAGCAGCCAAGATGCTCCTTACGAGCAGTACTTC
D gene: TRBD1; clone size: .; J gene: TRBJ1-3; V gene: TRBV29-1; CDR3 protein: CSVSGQGAGNTIYF; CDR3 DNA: TGCAGCGTATCCGGACAGGGCGCTGGAAACACCATATATTTT
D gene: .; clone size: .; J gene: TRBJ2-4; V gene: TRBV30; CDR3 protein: CAWSVKGSAKNIQYF; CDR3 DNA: TGTGCCTGGAGTGTAAAAGGATCAGCCAAAAACATTCAGTACTTC
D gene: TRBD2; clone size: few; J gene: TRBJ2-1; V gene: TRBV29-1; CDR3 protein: CSAPGLAANNEQFF; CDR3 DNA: TGCAGCGCCCCCGGACTAGCGGCAAACAATGAGCAGTTCTTC
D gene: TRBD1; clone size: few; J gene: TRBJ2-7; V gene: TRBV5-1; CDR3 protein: CASSFGQGDDEQYF; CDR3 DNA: TGCGCCAGCAGCTTCGGACAGGGAGATGACGAGCAGTACTTC
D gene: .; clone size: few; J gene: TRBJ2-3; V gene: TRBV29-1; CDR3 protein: CSAGPGTDTQYF; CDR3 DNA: TGCAGCGCGGGCCCGGGCACAGATACGCAGTATTTT
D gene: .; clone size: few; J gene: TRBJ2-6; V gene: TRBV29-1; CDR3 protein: CSGVSGANVLTF; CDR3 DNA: TGCAGCGGCGTGTCTGGGGCCAACGTCCTGACTTTC
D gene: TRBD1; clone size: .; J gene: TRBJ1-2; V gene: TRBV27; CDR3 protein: CASSGRGRGGYTF; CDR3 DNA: TGTGCCAGCAGTGGCAGGGGGCGCGGTGGCTACACCTTC
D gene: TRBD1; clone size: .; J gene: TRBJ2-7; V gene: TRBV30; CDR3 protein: CACERGQNLLEQYF; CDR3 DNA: TGTGCCTGTGAACGGGGACAGAATCTTCTCGAGCAGTACTTC
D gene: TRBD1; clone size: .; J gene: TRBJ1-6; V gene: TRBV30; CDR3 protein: CAWIAGGHSPLHF; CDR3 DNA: TGTGCCTGGATAGCAGGGGGTCACTCACCCCTCCACTTT
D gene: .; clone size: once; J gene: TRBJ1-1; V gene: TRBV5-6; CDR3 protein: CASSITLNTEAFF; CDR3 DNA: TGTGCCAGCAGCATTACACTGAACACTGAAGCTTTCTTT
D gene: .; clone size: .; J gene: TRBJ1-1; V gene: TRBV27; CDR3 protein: CASSPTVNTEAFF; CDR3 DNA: TGTGCCAGCAGCCCGACAGTGAACACTGAAGCTTTCTTT
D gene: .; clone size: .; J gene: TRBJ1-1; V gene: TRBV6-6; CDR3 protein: CASSQVGTEAFF; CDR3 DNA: TGTGCCAGCAGCCAAGTCGGCACTGAAGCTTTCTTT
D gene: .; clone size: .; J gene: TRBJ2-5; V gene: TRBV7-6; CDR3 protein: CASSLASTGQETQYF; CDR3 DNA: TGTGCCAGCAGCTTAGCCTCGACAGGACAAGAGACCCAGTACTTC
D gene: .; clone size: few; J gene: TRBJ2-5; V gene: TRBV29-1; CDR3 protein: CSADRTRGQETQYF; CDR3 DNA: TGCAGCGCCGACCGGACAAGGGGGCAAGAGACCCAGTACTTC
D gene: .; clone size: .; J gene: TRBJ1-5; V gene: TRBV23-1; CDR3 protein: CASSQSVVHPILGPQHF; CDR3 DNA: TGCGCCAGCAGTCAATCGGTGGTTCACCCAATTCTGGGGCCCCAGCATTTT
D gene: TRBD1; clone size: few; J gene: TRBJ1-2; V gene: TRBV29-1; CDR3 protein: CSVEARTGFF; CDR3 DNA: TGCAGCGTTGAAGCCCGGACAGGGTTTTTC
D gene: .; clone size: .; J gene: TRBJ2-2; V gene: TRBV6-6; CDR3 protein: CASSSDTGELFF; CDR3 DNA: TGTGCCAGCAGTTCCGACACCGGGGAGCTGTTTTTT
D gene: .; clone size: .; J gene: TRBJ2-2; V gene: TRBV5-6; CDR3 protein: CASSADYTGELFF; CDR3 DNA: TGTGCCAGCAGCGCGGACTACACCGGGGAGCTGTTTTTT
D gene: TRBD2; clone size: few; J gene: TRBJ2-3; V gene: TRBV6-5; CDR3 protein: CASSTGGLTDTQYF; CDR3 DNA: TGTGCCAGCAGTACGGGGGGACTCACAGATACGCAGTATTTT
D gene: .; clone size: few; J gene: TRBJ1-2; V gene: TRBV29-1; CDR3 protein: CSVEPPNYGYTF; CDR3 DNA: TGCAGCGTTGAGCCCCCTAACTATGGCTACACCTTC
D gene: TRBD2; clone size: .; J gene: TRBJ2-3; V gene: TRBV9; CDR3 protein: CASSALAGASDTQYF; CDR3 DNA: TGTGCCAGCAGCGCACTAGCGGGAGCGTCAGATACGCAGTATTTT
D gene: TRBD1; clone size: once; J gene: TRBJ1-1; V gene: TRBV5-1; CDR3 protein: CASSWGDREDEAFF; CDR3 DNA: TGCGCCAGCAGCTGGGGAGACAGGGAAGATGAAGCTTTCTTT
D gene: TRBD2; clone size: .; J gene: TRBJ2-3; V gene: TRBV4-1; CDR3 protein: CASSQSAGPGDTQYF; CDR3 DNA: TGCGCCAGCAGCCAATCAGCGGGGCCGGGAGATACGCAGTATTTT
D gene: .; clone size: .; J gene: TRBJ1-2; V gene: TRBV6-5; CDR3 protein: CATWSQGVDYGYTF; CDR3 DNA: TGTGCCACCTGGTCGCAGGGAGTGGACTATGGCTACACCTTC
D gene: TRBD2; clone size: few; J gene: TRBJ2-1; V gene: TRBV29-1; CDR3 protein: CSVEMREGLGLDHEQFF; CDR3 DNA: TGCAGCGTTGAAATGCGGGAGGGCCTTGGACTGGACCATGAGCAGTTCTTC